The 9 T cell receptor beta chains reported below all come from one sample, sequenced in a study of cytomegalovirus exposure and HLA in healthy donors. Use of 60 Vbeta and 13 Jbeta primers characterized the PCR. The method was immunoSEQ multiplex PCR; TCRdb's version includes in-frame clones alone and lacks a portion of them. The sample has about 130,000 clones, roughly 77% seen once. The specimen was PBMCs. The receptors shown here come from a man under 40 in good health.

V gene TRBV6-1 combines with J gene TRBJ2-5, with 9 positions matching TRBD1. V was clipped by 6 bases and J by 11 bases; unmatched bases: 16. The CDR3 consists of 15 residues. In germline, CDR1 is MNHNS, CDR2 SASEGT. The CDR3 region has the DNA TGTGCCAGCAGCGAGCCGGGGACAGGGTCCTACGAACAGTACTTC. It specifies CASSEPGTGSYEQYF.

V is TRBV6-5 and J is TRBJ2-1; D call uncertain. The germline V gene encodes CDR1 MNHEY and CDR2 SVGAGI. Trimming pared 4 bases from V and 4 bases from J, leaving 14 bases between. This CDR3 contains 15 residues. The CDR3 bases are TGTGCCAGCAGTTCCCACGCGACTGAATACAATGAGCAGTTCTTC. This translates into CASSSHATEYNEQFF.

V usage is TRBV2 and J usage is TRBJ1-2; D remains unclear. CDR3 length: 14 amino acids. The V gene lost 6 bases and the J gene lost 0 bases, with 11 bases spanning the gap. Germline CDR1 reads SNHLY; CDR2 reads FYNNEI. CDR3 nucleotides: TGTGCCAGCAGACAGAGAACGACTAACTATGGCTACACCTTC. Its protein product is CASRQRTTNYGYTF.

In the case of this clone: At one of its ends the junction is not consistent with the germline gene, which may arise from a read error. In the same sample, other DNA sequences code for this CDR3. The chain joins TRBV6-6 to TRBJ1-1; TRBD1 is a possible D gene (5 bases). CDR3 length: 15 amino acids. Per germline, CDR1 MNHNY and CDR2 SVGAGI (reference sequence). The CDR3 loop reads CASSQGWVVNTEAFF. CDR3 in DNA: TGTGCCAGCAGTCAGGGTTGGGTGGTGAACACTGAAGCCTTCTTT.

This clone has just a few counts. The V call is TRBV30, the J call TRBJ2-5, with 7 bases fitting TRBD2. CDR1 and CDR2 from the germline V gene are GTSNPN and SVGIG (reference sequence). The trim removed 0 bases at V and 5 bases at J, leaving 3 bases unmatched. The CDR3 has 13 amino acids. The DNA for the CDR3 is TGTGCCTGGAGTGTGCTGGGGGGGGAGACCCAGTACTTC. Protein product: CAWSVLGGETQYF.

This clone showed up just a few times. The gene calls are TRBV6-4 and TRBJ2-2, with D possibly matching TRBD1 (6 bases). V lost 4 bases and J lost 6, with 15 bases in between. The CDR3 is 15 residues long. Germline V gene data show CDR1 as MRHNA and CDR2 as SNTAGT. The DNA for the CDR3 is TGTGCCAGCAGTGCGACAGGCCAGCCTTCCGGGGAGCTGTTTTTT. Translated, it gives CASSATGQPSGELFF.

The CDR3 spells CASSETGAPNQPQHF. CDR3 coding DNA: TGCGCCAGCAGCGAGACAGGGGCTCCCAATCAGCCCCAGCATTTT. The rearrangement links TRBV5-1 to TRBJ1-5; 8 bases align to TRBD1. The CDR3 runs to 15 residues. CDR1 is SGHRS, CDR2 YFSETQ, per germline. The trim removed 4 bases at V and 3 bases at J, leaving 6 bases unmatched.

The V gene is TRBV7-9, the J gene TRBJ1-2; D possibly corresponds to TRBD1 (6 bases). In germline, CDR1 is SEHNR, CDR2 FQNEAQ (reference sequence). The length of the CDR3 is 15 residues. Trimming cost V 0 bases and J 4 bases, with 12 bases left between them. This CDR3 is CASSLALRGFYGYTF. The CDR3 DNA sequence: TGTGCCAGCAGCTTAGCGCTCAGGGGATTCTATGGCTACACCTTC.

V gene TRBV9 combines with J gene TRBJ2-7, with 7 bases lining up with TRBD2. This CDR3 has 19 amino acids. Germline trimming cut 0 bases from V and 3 bases from J; bases unmatched to any gene: 18. Per germline, CDR1 SGDLS and CDR2 YYNGEE. CDR3 sequence reads: CASSVGTDGSGGRIYEQYF. The CDR3 DNA is TGTGCCAGCAGCGTAGGTACAGACGGTTCGGGGGGTAGGATCTACGAGCAGTACTTC.